The clone carrying this T cell receptor beta chain was observed a handful of times. One junction end does not reproduce the germline sequence, and a read error may be involved. The source of the sample is a study of T cell changes during pregnancy in multiple sclerosis. This CDR3 spans 11 amino acids. Looked up from germline, CDR1 is MDHEN and CDR2 is SYDVKM. Only in-frame clones appear in the TCRdb table, and some are missing; sequencing was by immunoSEQ multiplex PCR. This table has about 42,000 clones, about 85% appearing once. The chain has TRBV28 and TRBJ1-4; 8 nucleotides line up with TRBD1. The source was CD4+ T cells from peripheral blood mononuclear cells, collected in the second trimester of pregnancy. The sequence derives from a female donor with multiple sclerosis, enrolled in a pregnancy study. CDR3 nucleotide sequence: TGTGCCAGCAGTCATACAGGGGGGAGGATATTT. Protein sequence: CASSHTGGRIF.